This T cell receptor beta chain was recorded in a study of shared clonotypes between healthy human individuals. Some clones are missing from TCRdb's copy, which holds only in-frame ones; the method was immunoSEQ multiplex PCR. The data show approximately 600,000 clones, around 95% seen once. CD45RO-negative cells were positively selected for CCR7, leaving out terminally differentiated effector memory CD45RA+ cells. V was pared by 5 bases and J by 5 bases, with 13 bases between. The CDR3 consists of 13 residues. Germline CDR1 is MDHEN and CDR2 is SYDVKM. The sequencing sample was made of naive CD8+ T cells sorted from blood. The clonotype comes from a young woman in good health. The gene calls are TRBV28 and TRBJ2-7; D is possibly TRBD1 (5 bases). CDR3 DNA: TGTGCCAGCAGTCCGGCAGGGTTCCACGAGCAGTACTTC. As protein: CASSPAGFHEQYF.